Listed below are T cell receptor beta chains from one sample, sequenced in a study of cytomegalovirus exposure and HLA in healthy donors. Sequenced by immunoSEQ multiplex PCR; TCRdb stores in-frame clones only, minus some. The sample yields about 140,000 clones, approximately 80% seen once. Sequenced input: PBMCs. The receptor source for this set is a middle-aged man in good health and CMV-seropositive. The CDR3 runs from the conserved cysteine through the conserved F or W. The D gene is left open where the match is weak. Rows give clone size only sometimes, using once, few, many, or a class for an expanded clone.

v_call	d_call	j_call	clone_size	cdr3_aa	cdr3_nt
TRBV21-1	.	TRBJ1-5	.	CASNKLLRTGALLSNQPQHF	TGTGCCAGCAACAAACTATTGCGGACAGGGGCTCTCTTGAGCAATCAGCCCCAGCATTTT
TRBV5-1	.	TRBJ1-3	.	CASSLQPGFGNTIYF	TGCGCCAGCAGCCTTCAACCGGGGTTTGGAAACACCATATATTTT
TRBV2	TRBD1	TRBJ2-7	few	CASNLPGQGREQYF	TGTGCCAGCAACCTACCGGGACAGGGGAGAGAGCAGTACTTC
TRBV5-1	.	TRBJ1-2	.	CASSAAQGYGYTF	TGCGCCAGCAGCGCGGCCCAGGGGTACGGCTACACCTTC
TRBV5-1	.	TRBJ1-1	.	CASSVTGRTEAFF	TGCGCCAGCAGCGTAACAGGGCGAACTGAAGCTTTCTTT
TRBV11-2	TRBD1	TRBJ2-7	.	CASTWGTGKSISGEQYF	TGTGCCAGCACTTGGGGGACAGGGAAAAGTATATCGGGCGAGCAGTACTTC
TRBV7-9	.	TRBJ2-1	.	CASSLASSGNEQFF	TGTGCCAGCAGCTTAGCTAGCTCGGGGAATGAGCAGTTCTTC
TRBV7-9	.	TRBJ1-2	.	CASSPSPGDQRPYGYTF	TGTGCCAGCAGCCCCTCCCCAGGGGACCAACGACCCTATGGCTACACCTTC
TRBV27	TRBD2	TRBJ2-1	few	CASSRRLAACGQFF	TGTGCCAGCAGTCGCAGACTAGCGGCATGTGGGCAGTTCTTC
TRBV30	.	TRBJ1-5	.	CAWSPGEDQPQHF	TGTGCCTGGAGTCCCGGGGAGGATCAGCCCCAGCATTTT
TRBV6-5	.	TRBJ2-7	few	CASSYDNTNSYEQYF	TGTGCCAGCAGTTACGATAATACTAACTCCTACGAGCAGTACTTC
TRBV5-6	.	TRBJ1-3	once	CASSHDTGNTIYF	TGTGCCAGCAGCCACGACACCGGAAACACCATATATTTT
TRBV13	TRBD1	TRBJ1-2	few	CASSFRQGGGYTF	TGTGCCAGCAGCTTTCGACAGGGAGGAGGCTACACCTTC
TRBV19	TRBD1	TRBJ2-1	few	CASSIGDRGHNEQFF	TGTGCCAGTAGTATAGGGGACAGGGGTCACAATGAGCAGTTCTTC
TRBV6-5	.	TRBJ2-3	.	CASSYSLALSTDTQYF	TGTGCCAGCAGTTACTCTCTAGCGCTTAGCACAGATACGCAGTATTTT
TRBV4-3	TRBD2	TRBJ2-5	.	CASSLEWGGLADESLETQYF	TGCGCCAGCAGCCTCGAGTGGGGAGGACTAGCGGACGAAAGCCTGGAGACCCAGTACTTC
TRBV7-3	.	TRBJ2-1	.	CASSLRGTFYNEQFF	TGTGCCAGCAGCTTAAGAGGGACATTTTACAATGAGCAGTTCTTC
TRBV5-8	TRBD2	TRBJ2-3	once	CASSLGLASDTQYF	TGTGCCAGCAGCCTGGGACTAGCGTCAGATACGCAGTATTTT
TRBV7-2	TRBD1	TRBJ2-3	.	CASTRQGRTQYF	TGTGCCAGCACCAGACAGGGTAGGACGCAGTATTTT
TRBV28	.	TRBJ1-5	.	CASSLEGYPEPQHF	TGTGCCAGCAGTTTAGAGGGCTACCCTGAACCCCAGCATTTT
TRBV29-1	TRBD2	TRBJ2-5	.	CSAGGGQETQYF	TGCAGCGCGGGGGGTGGCCAAGAGACCCAGTACTTC
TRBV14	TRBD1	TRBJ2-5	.	CASSRTGLRETQYF	TGTGCCAGCAGCCGGACAGGGTTACGAGAGACCCAGTACTTC
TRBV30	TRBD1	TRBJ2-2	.	CAWSAGTGGPGELFF	TGTGCCTGGAGCGCCGGGACAGGGGGTCCCGGGGAGCTGTTTTTT
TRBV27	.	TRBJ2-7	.	CASSTKGQEQYF	TGTGCCAGCAGTACGAAGGGACAAGAGCAGTACTTC
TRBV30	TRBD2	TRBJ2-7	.	CAWSVGTSGSYEQYF	TGTGCCTGGAGTGTAGGGACTAGCGGGAGCTACGAGCAGTACTTC
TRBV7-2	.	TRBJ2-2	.	CASSLGLHNTGELFF	TGTGCCAGCAGCTTAGGACTCCACAACACCGGGGAGCTGTTTTTT
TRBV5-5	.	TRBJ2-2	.	CASSLYGGSGELFF	TGTGCCAGCAGCTTGTATGGGGGCTCCGGGGAGCTGTTTTTT
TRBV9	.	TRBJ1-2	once	CASSVVPGAGGYTF	TGTGCCAGCAGCGTAGTACCAGGGGCGGGTGGCTACACCTTC